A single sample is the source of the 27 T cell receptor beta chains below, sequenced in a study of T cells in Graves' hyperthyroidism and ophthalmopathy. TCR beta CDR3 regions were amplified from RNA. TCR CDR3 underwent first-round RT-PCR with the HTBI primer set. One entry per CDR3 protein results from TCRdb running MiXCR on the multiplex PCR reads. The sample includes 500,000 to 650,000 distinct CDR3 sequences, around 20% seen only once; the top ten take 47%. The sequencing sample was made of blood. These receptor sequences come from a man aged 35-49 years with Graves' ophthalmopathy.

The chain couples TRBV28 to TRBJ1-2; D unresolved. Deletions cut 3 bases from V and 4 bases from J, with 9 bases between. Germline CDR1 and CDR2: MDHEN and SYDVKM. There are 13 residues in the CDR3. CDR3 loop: CASSFRSTYGYTF. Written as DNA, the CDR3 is TGTGCCAGCAGTTTTCGAAGCACCTATGGCTACACCTTC.

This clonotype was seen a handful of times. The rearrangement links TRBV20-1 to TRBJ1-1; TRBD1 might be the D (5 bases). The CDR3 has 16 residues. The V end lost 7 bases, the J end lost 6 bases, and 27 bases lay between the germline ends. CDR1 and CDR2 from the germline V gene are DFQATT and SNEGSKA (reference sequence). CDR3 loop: CSEAEGSGQGGPEAFF. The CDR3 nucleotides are TGCAGTGAAGCGGAGGGCTCCGGGCAGGGTGGCCCTGAAGCTTTCTTT.

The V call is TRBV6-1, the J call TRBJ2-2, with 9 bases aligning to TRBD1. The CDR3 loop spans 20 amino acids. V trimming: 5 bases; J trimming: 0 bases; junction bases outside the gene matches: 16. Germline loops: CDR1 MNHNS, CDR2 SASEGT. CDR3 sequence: CASSRVRTGTGSSNTGELFF. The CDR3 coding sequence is TGTGCCAGCAGTCGCGTTAGAACCGGGACAGGGTCCTCGAACACCGGGGAGCTGTTTTTT.

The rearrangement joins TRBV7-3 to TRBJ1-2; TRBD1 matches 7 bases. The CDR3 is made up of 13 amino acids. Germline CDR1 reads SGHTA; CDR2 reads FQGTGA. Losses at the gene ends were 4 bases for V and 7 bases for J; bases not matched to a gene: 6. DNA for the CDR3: TGTGCCAGCAGCTCAACCGGGACAGCTGGCTACACCTTC. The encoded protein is CASSSTGTAGYTF.

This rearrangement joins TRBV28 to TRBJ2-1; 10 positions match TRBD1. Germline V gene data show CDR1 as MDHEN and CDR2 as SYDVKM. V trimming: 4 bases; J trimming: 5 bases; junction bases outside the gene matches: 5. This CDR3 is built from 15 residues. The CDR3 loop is CASSSAGTGDNEQFF. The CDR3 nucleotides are TGTGCCAGCAGTTCCGCCGGGACAGGGGACAATGAGCAGTTCTTC.

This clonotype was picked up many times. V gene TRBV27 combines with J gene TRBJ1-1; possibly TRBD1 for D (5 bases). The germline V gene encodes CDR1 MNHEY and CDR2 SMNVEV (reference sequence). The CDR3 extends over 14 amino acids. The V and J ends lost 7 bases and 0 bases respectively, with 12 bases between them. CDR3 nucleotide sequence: TGTGCCAGCAAAGAGGGGCTAATGAACACTGAAGCTTTCTTT. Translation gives CASKEGLMNTEAFF.

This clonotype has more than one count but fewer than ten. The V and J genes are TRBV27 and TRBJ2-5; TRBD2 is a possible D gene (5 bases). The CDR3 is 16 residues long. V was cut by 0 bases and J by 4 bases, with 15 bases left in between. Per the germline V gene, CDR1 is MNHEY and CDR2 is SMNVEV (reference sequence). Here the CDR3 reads CASSLSRGSEGETQYF. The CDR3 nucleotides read TGTGCCAGCAGTTTATCGCGCGGGTCAGAGGGAGAGACCCAGTACTTC.

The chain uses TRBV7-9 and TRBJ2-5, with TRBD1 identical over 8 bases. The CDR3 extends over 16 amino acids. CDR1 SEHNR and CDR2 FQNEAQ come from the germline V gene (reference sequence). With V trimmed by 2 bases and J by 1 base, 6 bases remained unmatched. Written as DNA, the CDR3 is TGTGCCAGCAGCTTACAGGGGGCTAGGGGCCAAGAGACCCAGTACTTC. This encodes CASSLQGARGQETQYF.

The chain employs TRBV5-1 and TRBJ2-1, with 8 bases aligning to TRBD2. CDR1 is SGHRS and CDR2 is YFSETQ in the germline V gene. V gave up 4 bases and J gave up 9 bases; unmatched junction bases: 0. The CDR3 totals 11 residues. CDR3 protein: CASSREGEQFF. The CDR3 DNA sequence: TGCGCCAGCAGCCGGGAGGGTGAGCAGTTCTTC.

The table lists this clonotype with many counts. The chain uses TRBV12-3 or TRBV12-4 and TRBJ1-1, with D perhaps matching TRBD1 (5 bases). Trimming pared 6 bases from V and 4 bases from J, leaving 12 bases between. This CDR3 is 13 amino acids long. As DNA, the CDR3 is TGTGCCAGCAGCCCGAGGGGTGGCACTGAAGCTTTCTTT. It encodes CASSPRGGTEAFF.

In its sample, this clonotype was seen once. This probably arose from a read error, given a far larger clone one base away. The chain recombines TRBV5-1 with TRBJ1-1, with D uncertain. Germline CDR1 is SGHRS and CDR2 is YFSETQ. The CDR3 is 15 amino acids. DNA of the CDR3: TGCGCCAGCGGCTTGGATGGCAGACCTAACACTGAAGCTTTCTTT. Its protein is CASGLDGRPNTEAFF.

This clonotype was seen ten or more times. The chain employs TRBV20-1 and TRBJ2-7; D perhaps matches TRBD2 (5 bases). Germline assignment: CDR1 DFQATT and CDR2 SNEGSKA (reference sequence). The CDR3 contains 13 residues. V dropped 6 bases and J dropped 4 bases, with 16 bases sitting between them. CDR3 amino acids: CSAFRDPLYEQYF. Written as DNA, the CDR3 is TGCAGTGCCTTCCGGGATCCACTATACGAGCAGTACTTC.

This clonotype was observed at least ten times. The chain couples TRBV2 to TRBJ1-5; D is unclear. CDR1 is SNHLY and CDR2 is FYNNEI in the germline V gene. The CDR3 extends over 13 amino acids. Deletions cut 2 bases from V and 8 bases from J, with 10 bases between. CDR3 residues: CASSERRWEPQHF. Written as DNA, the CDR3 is TGTGCCAGCAGTGAAAGGAGGTGGGAGCCCCAGCATTTT.

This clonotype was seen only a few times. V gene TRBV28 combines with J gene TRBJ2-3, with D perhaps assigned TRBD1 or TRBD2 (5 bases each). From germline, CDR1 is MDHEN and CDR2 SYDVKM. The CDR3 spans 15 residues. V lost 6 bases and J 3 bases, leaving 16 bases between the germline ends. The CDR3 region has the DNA TGTGCCAGCAGCCCGGAGAGGGGCCTGACAGATACGCAGTATTTT. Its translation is CASSPERGLTDTQYF.

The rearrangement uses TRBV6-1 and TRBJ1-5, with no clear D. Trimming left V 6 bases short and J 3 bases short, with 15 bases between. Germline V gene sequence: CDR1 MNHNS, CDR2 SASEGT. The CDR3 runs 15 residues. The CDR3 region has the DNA TGTGCCAGCAGCGCCCAAATTAGTAACAATCAGCCCCAGCATTTT. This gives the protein CASSAQISNNQPQHF.

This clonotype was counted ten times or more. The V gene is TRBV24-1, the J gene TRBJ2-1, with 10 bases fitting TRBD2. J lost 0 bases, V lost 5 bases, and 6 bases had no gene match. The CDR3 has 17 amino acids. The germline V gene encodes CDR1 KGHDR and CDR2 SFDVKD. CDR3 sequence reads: CATSGTSGNSSYNEQFF. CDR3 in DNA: TGTGCCACCAGTGGAACTAGCGGGAACAGCTCCTACAATGAGCAGTTCTTC.

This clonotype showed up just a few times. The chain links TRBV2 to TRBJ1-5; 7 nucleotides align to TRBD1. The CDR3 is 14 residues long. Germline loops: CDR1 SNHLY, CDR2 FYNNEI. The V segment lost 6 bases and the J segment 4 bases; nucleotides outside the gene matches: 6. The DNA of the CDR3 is TGTGCCAGCAGCAGGGACAGCCAAAATCAGCCCCAGCATTTT. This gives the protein CASSRDSQNQPQHF.

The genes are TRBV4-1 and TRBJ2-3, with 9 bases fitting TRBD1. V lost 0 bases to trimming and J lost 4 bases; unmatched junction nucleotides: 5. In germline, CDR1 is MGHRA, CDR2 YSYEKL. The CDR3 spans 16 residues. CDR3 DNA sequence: TGCGCCAGCAGCCAAGAGAGGACAGGGGAGGCAGATACGCAGTATTTT. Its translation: CASSQERTGEADTQYF.

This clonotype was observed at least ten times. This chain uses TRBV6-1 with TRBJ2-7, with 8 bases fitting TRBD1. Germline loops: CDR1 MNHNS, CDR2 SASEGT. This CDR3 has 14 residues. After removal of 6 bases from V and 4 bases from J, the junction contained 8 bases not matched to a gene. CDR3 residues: CASSADRAGYEQYF. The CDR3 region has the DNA TGTGCCAGCAGCGCGGACAGGGCTGGGTACGAGCAGTACTTC.

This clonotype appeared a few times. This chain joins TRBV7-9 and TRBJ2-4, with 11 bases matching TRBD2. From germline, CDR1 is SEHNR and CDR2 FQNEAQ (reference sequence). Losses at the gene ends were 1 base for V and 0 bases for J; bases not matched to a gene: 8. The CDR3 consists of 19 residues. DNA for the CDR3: TGTGCCAGCAGCTTAGTACTAGCGGGAGTAAGAGGAGCCAAAAACATTCAGTACTTC. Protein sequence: CASSLVLAGVRGAKNIQYF.

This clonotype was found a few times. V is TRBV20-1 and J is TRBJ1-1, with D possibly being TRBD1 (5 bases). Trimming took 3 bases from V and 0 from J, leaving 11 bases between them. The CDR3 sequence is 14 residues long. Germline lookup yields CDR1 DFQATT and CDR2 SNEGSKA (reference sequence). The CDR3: CSARIGAMNTEAFF. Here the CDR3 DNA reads TGCAGTGCTAGGATCGGGGCGATGAACACTGAAGCTTTCTTT.

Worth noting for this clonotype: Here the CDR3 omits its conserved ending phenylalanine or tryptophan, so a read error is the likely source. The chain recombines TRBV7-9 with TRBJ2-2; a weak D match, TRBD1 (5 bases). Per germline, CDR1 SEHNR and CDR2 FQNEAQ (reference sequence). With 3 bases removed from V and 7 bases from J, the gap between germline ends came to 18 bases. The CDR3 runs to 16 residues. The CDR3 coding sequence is TGTGCCAGCAGCTTTTCTGATAGGGGTCGAAACGGGGAGCTGTTTATT. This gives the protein CASSFSDRGRNGELFI.

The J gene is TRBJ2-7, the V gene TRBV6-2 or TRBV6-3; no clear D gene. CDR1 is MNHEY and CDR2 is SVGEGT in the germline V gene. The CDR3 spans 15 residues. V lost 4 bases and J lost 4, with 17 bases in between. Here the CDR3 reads CASSSPYGPKYEQYF. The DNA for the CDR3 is TGTGCCAGCAGTTCCCCGTATGGACCAAAATACGAGCAGTACTTC.

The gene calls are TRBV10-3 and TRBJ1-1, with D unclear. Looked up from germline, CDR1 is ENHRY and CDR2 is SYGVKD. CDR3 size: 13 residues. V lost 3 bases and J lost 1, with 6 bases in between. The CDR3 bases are TGTGCCATCAGTGATGAGGGGAACACTGAAGCTTTCTTT. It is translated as CAISDEGNTEAFF.

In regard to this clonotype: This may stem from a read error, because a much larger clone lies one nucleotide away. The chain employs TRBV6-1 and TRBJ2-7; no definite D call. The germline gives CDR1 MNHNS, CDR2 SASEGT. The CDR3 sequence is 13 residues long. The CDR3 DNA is TGTGCCAGCAGAGGACCCTCCGGCTACGGGCAGTACTTC. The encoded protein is CASRGPSGYGQYF.

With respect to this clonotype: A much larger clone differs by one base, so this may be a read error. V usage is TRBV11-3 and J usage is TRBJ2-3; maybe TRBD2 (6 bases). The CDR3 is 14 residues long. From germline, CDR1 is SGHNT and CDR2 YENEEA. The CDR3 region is CTSSFHGGTDTQYF. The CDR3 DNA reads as TGTACCAGCAGCTTTCACGGGGGTACGGATACGCAGTATTTT. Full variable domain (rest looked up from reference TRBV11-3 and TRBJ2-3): EAGVVQSPRYKIIEKKQPVAFWCNPISGHNTLYWYLQNLGQGPELLIRYENEEAVDDSQLPKDRFSAERLKGVDSTLKIQPAELGDSAVYLCTSSFHGGTDTQYFGPGTRLTVL.

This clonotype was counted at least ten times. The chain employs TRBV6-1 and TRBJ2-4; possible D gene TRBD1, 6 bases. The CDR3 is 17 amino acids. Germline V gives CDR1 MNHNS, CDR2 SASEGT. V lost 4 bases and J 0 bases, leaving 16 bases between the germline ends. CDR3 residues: CASSVVLQGKAKNIQYF. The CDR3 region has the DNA TGTGCCAGCAGTGTCGTTCTACAGGGAAAAGCCAAAAACATTCAGTACTTC.